A selection of T cell receptor beta chains follows, all from one sample in a study of blood T cell repertoires in COVID-19. Profiled with immunoSEQ multiplex PCR; TCRdb holds only in-frame clones, not every one. This table has approximately 58,000 clones, 90% to 95% appearing once. The sample taken for sequencing was peripheral blood. These receptors were obtained from a human donor in a cohort sampled during active COVID-19. The CDR3 runs from the conserved cysteine through the conserved F or W. Each record gives: J gene, D gene, clone size, V gene, CDR3 protein, CDR3 DNA. D genes are given only for firm matches. Rows may omit the clone size; those that give it use once, few, many or a size class.

J gene: TRBJ2-5; D gene: .; clone size: .; V gene: TRBV2; CDR3 protein: CASSEGLDPQETQYF; CDR3 DNA: TGTGCCAGCAGTGAAGGGCTAGACCCCCAAGAGACCCAGTACTTC
J gene: TRBJ2-5; D gene: TRBD1; clone size: .; V gene: TRBV7-2; CDR3 protein: CASSSWTGETQYF; CDR3 DNA: TGTGCCAGCAGCTCATGGACAGGAGAGACCCAGTACTTC
J gene: TRBJ1-4; D gene: .; clone size: .; V gene: TRBV11-3; CDR3 protein: CASSLQWAEKLFF; CDR3 DNA: TGTGCCAGCAGCTTACAATGGGCCGAAAAACTGTTTTTT
J gene: TRBJ2-2; D gene: TRBD2; clone size: .; V gene: TRBV4-3; CDR3 protein: CASSQETSANTGELFF; CDR3 DNA: TGCGCCAGCAGCCAAGAAACTAGCGCGAACACCGGGGAGCTGTTTTTT
J gene: TRBJ2-3; D gene: TRBD2; clone size: .; V gene: TRBV9; CDR3 protein: CASGGLAGGRTTDTQYF; CDR3 DNA: TGTGCCAGCGGGGGACTAGCGGGAGGGCGGACCACAGATACGCAGTATTTT
J gene: TRBJ2-7; D gene: TRBD1; clone size: .; V gene: TRBV5-1; CDR3 protein: CASRTQGGSYEQYF; CDR3 DNA: TGCGCCAGCAGAACACAGGGGGGCTCCTACGAGCAGTACTTC
J gene: TRBJ1-2; D gene: .; clone size: .; V gene: TRBV5-5; CDR3 protein: CASSLAGSAYGYTF; CDR3 DNA: TGTGCCAGCAGCTTGGCCGGGTCAGCCTATGGCTACACCTTC
J gene: TRBJ1-5; D gene: TRBD1; clone size: .; V gene: TRBV28; CDR3 protein: CASSSPGTGYQPQHF; CDR3 DNA: TGTGCCAGCAGTTCCCCCGGGACAGGGTATCAGCCCCAGCATTTT
J gene: TRBJ2-2; D gene: .; clone size: once; V gene: TRBV6-2/TRBV6-3; CDR3 protein: CASSYFANTGELFF; CDR3 DNA: TGTGCCAGCAGTTATTTCGCGAACACCGGGGAGCTGTTTTTT
J gene: TRBJ1-5; D gene: .; clone size: .; V gene: TRBV5-1; CDR3 protein: CASSLGGQTNQPQHF; CDR3 DNA: TGCGCCAGCAGCTTGGGGGGACAAACCAATCAGCCCCAGCATTTT
J gene: TRBJ1-5; D gene: TRBD1; clone size: .; V gene: TRBV19; CDR3 protein: CASSTTPGTAYSNQPQHF; CDR3 DNA: TGTGCCAGTAGTACAACACCCGGGACAGCTTATAGCAATCAGCCCCAGCATTTT
J gene: TRBJ2-1; D gene: .; clone size: .; V gene: TRBV21-1; CDR3 protein: CASSFFCCGTTRSEQFF; CDR3 DNA: TGTGCCAGCAGCTTTTTTTGTTGTGGGACAACTCGGAGTGAGCAGTTCTTC
J gene: TRBJ1-3; D gene: TRBD1; clone size: .; V gene: TRBV11-2; CDR3 protein: CASSLTGLNTIYF; CDR3 DNA: TGTGCCAGCAGCTTGACAGGGCTCAACACCATATATTTT
J gene: TRBJ2-7; D gene: TRBD2; clone size: .; V gene: TRBV4-2; CDR3 protein: CASSQEAGAYEQYF; CDR3 DNA: TGTGCCAGCAGCCAAGAAGCGGGAGCCTACGAGCAGTACTTC
J gene: TRBJ2-1; D gene: .; clone size: .; V gene: TRBV4-1; CDR3 protein: CASSPPLWRDIHEQFF; CDR3 DNA: TGCGCCAGCAGCCCCCCCCTCTGGAGGGATATACATGAGCAGTTCTTC
J gene: TRBJ1-1; D gene: .; clone size: .; V gene: TRBV4-1; CDR3 protein: CASSQVAGSGTAFF; CDR3 DNA: TGCGCCAGCAGCCAAGTCGCGGGGTCAGGCACAGCTTTCTTT
J gene: TRBJ1-1; D gene: .; clone size: few; V gene: TRBV11-2; CDR3 protein: CASSPRVGGTEAFF; CDR3 DNA: TGTGCCAGCAGCCCCCGTGTGGGGGGCACTGAAGCTTTCTTT
J gene: TRBJ1-1; D gene: TRBD1; clone size: few; V gene: TRBV6-6; CDR3 protein: CASSGDSSEAFF; CDR3 DNA: TGTGCCAGCAGTGGGGACAGCTCTGAAGCTTTCTTT
J gene: TRBJ1-4; D gene: .; clone size: .; V gene: TRBV24-1; CDR3 protein: CATSDPGGTNEKLFF; CDR3 DNA: TGTGCCACCAGTGATCCGGGGGGTACTAATGAAAAACTGTTTTTT
J gene: TRBJ1-5; D gene: .; clone size: .; V gene: TRBV10-2; CDR3 protein: CASRQGNQPQHF; CDR3 DNA: TGCGCCAGCAGACAGGGTAATCAGCCCCAGCATTTT
J gene: TRBJ2-1; D gene: TRBD2; clone size: .; V gene: TRBV5-1; CDR3 protein: CASSLAGTSGNEQFF; CDR3 DNA: TGCGCCAGCAGCTTGGCCGGGACTAGCGGGAATGAGCAGTTCTTC
J gene: TRBJ2-5; D gene: TRBD1; clone size: .; V gene: TRBV11-1; CDR3 protein: CASSTYRGLGTQYF; CDR3 DNA: TGTGCCAGCAGCACCTACAGGGGGCTCGGGACCCAGTACTTC
J gene: TRBJ2-1; D gene: .; clone size: .; V gene: TRBV24-1; CDR3 protein: CATSARGLTSYNEQFF; CDR3 DNA: TGTGCCACCAGTGCCCGAGGGCTGACTTCCTACAATGAGCAGTTCTTC
J gene: TRBJ2-3; D gene: .; clone size: .; V gene: TRBV30; CDR3 protein: CASTRGAEDTQYF; CDR3 DNA: TGTGCCTCAACCCGGGGGGCCGAAGATACGCAGTATTTT
J gene: TRBJ2-4; D gene: .; clone size: .; V gene: TRBV5-6; CDR3 protein: CASSLSFWGEAKNIQYF; CDR3 DNA: TGTGCCAGCAGCTTGTCTTTCTGGGGCGAGGCCAAAAACATTCAGTACTTC
J gene: TRBJ2-1; D gene: .; clone size: .; V gene: TRBV5-1; CDR3 protein: CASSGGWNEQFF; CDR3 DNA: TGCGCCAGCAGCGGGGGGTGGAATGAGCAGTTCTTC
J gene: TRBJ2-7; D gene: TRBD1; clone size: .; V gene: TRBV29-1; CDR3 protein: CSVVLTGTVLYEQYF; CDR3 DNA: TGCAGCGTTGTCCTAACGGGGACAGTCCTCTACGAGCAGTACTTC
J gene: TRBJ2-5; D gene: .; clone size: once; V gene: TRBV7-8; CDR3 protein: CASSLGGRQETQYF; CDR3 DNA: TGTGCCAGCAGCTTAGGGGGGCGGCAAGAGACCCAGTACTTC
J gene: TRBJ2-5; D gene: .; clone size: .; V gene: TRBV5-8; CDR3 protein: CASSLERNQETQYF; CDR3 DNA: TGTGCCAGCAGCTTGGAGAGAAACCAAGAGACCCAGTACTTC